What follows are 5 T cell receptor beta chains derived from one specimen sequenced in a study of Tregs in tolerant kidney transplant recipients. The method was immunoSEQ multiplex PCR; TCRdb's version includes in-frame clones alone and lacks a portion of them. The profile shows under 45,000 clones, less than 97% of them singletons. These receptors have no identified antigens. Sequencing was performed on Tregs from blood cultured with allogeneic cells. The receptors derive from a human donor in good health.

The V gene is TRBV19, the J gene TRBJ2-4; 7 nucleotides match TRBD2. CDR1 and CDR2 from the germline V gene are LNHDA and SQIVND (reference sequence). Losses at the gene ends were 6 bases for V and 9 bases for J; bases not matched to a gene: 11. CDR3 length: 14 amino acids. The CDR3 DNA reads as TGTGCCAGTAGAAATGGGGGGGGTTCCTCCATTCAGTACTTC. Its protein product is CASRNGGGSSIQYF.

This chain connects TRBV7-3 to TRBJ2-3; the D gene could be TRBD1 or TRBD2 (6 bases each). There are 13 residues in the CDR3. CDR1 and CDR2 from the germline V gene are SGHTA and FQGTGA. V was clipped by 2 bases and J by 6 bases, with 9 bases between them. The CDR3 spells CASSLDGGDTQYF. The CDR3 bases are TGTGCCAGCAGCTTAGACGGGGGCGATACGCAGTATTTT.

The chain uses TRBV5-4 and TRBJ1-2; TRBD1 is a possible D gene (6 bases). The CDR3 is 14 residues long. Between the trimmed V and J ends, which lost 1 base and 7 bases, there was a span of 14 bases. From germline, CDR1 is SGHNT and CDR2 YYREEE (reference sequence). This CDR3 is CASSLRVGGVGYTF. The CDR3 DNA reads TGTGCCAGCAGCTTGCGTGTAGGGGGAGTTGGCTACACCTTC.

The chain uses TRBV5-1 and TRBJ2-7; the match to TRBD2 covers 11 bases. V lost 4 bases and J lost 10; bases outside the gene matches: 13. Germline V gene lookup returns CDR1 SGHRS and CDR2 YFSETQ. This CDR3 comprises 15 residues. CDR3 sequence reads: CASSVSGTSGTFQYF. CDR3 sequence (DNA): TGCGCCAGCAGCGTATCCGGGACTAGCGGTACATTTCAGTACTTC.

CDR3 sequence (DNA): TGTGCCAGCTCATCTACAGGGAACTATGGCTACACCTTC. It codes for CASSSTGNYGYTF. This chain joins TRBV18 and TRBJ1-2; a weak D match, TRBD1 (6 bases). Germline V gene lookup returns CDR1 KGHSH and CDR2 LQKENI. The CDR3 sequence is 13 residues long. Trimming stripped 5 bases from V and 2 bases from J, with 9 bases between.